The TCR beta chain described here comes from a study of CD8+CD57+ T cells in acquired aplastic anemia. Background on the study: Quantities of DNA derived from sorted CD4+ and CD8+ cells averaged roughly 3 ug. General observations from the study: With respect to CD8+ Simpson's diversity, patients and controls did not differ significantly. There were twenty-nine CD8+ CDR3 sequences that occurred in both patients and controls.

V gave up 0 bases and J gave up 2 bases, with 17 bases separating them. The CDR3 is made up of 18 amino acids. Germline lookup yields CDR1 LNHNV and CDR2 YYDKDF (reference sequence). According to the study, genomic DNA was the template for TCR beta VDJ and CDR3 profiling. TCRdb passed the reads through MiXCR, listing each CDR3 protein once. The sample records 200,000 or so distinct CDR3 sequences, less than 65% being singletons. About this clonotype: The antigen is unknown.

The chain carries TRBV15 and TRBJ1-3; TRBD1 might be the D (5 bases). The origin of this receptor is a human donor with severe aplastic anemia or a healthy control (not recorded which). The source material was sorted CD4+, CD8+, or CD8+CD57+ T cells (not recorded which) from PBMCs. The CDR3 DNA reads TGTGCCACCAGCAGAGATATTGCGGGGCGAGGGGCTGGAAACACCATATATTTT. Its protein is CATSRDIAGRGAGNTIYF. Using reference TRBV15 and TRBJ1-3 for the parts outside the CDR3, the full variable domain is DAMVIQNPRYQVTQFGKPVTLSCSQTLNHNVMYWYQQKSSQAPKLLFHYYDKDFNNEADTPDNFQSRRPNTSFCFLDIRSPGLGDTAMYLCATSRDIAGRGAGNTIYFGEGSWLTVV.